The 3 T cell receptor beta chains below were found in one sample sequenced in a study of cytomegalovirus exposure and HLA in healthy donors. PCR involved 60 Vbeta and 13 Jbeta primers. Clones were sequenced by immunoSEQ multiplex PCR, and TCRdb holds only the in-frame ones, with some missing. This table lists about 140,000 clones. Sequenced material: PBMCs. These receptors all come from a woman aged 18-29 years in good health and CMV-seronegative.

The CDR3 here is CASSLVPRGFTEAFF. Here the CDR3 DNA reads TGTGCCAGCAGCTTAGTGCCCAGGGGGTTCACTGAAGCTTTCTTT. V and J are TRBV11-2 and TRBJ1-1; the match to TRBD1 covers 7 bases. J gave up 4 bases and V 1 base, and 6 bases lay outside the gene matches. This CDR3 contains 15 residues. Germline loops: CDR1 SGHAT, CDR2 FQNNGV. Drawing the rest from reference TRBV11-2 and TRBJ1-1, the complete variable domain is EAGVAQSPRYKIIEKRQSVAFWCNPISGHATLYWYQQILGQGPKLLIQFQNNGVVDDSQLPKDRFSAERLKGVDSTLKIQPAKLEDSAVYLCASSLVPRGFTEAFFGQGTRLTVV.

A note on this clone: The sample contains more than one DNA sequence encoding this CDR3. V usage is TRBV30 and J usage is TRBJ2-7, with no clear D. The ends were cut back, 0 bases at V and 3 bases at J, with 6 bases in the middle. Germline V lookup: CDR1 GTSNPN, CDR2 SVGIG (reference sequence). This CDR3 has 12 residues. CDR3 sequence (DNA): TGTGCCTGGAGTGTCCGCGGCTACGAGCAGTACTTC. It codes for CAWSVRGYEQYF.

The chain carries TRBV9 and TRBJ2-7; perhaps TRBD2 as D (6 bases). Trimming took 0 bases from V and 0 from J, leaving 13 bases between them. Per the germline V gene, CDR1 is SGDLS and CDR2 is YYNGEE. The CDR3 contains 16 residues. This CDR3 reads CASSVGLSGISYEQYF. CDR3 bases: TGTGCCAGCAGCGTAGGTCTTAGCGGTATCTCCTACGAGCAGTACTTC.